The next 13 T cell receptor beta chains were all read from a single sample in a study of identical twins. Each CDR3 protein gets one entry after TCRdb re-called the 5' RACE reads with MiXCR. The sample records about 220,000 distinct CDR3 sequences, 6% to 7% being singletons. This same sample was also part of a study on T cells expressing NK-cell markers.

The sequenced sample was CD8+ T cells sorted from blood. The source is a young woman in good health.

The rearrangement links TRBV5-6 to TRBJ2-5; 8 bases agree with TRBD1. The J segment lost 6 bases and the V segment lost 0 bases, leaving 4 bases of the junction unmatched. This CDR3 contains 14 residues. Germline CDR1 and CDR2: SGHDT and YYEEEE. The CDR3 protein is CASSLGTGGKTQYF. The CDR3 DNA follows: TGTGCCAGCAGCTTGGGTACAGGGGGTAAGACCCAGTACTTC.

This clonotype has more than one count but fewer than ten. The CDR3 DNA reads as TGTGCCAGCAGCCCTTCGGGGTCTGAGCTGTTTTTT. It specifies CASSPSGSELFF. This chain uses TRBV12-3 or TRBV12-4 with TRBJ2-2; D perhaps matches TRBD2 (5 bases). The CDR3 contains 12 residues. Trimming cost V 6 bases and J 11 bases, with 13 bases left between them.

The rearrangement joins TRBV9 to TRBJ2-7, with 10 bases that match TRBD2. Germline V gene sequence: CDR1 SGDLS, CDR2 YYNGEE. V lost 0 bases, J lost 1 base, and 4 bases stayed unmatched. The CDR3 has 16 amino acids. The CDR3 coding sequence is TGTGCCAGCAGCGTAGCTCCTAGCGGGGGATCCTACGAGCAGTACTTC. Protein sequence: CASSVAPSGGSYEQYF.

The rearrangement links TRBV5-1 to TRBJ2-5, with D unclear. The CDR3 sequence is 13 residues long. Looked up from germline, CDR1 is SGHRS and CDR2 is YFSETQ. V lost 3 bases to trimming and J lost 10 bases, with 16 bases between them. The CDR3, as DNA: TGCGCCAGCAGCTCGCAGGCCCCTTGGGACCAGTACTTC. This gives the protein CASSSQAPWDQYF.

The chain uses TRBV4-3 and TRBJ1-4; D unresolved. The CDR3 sequence is 16 residues long. Trimming stripped 1 base from V and 6 bases from J, with 15 bases between. The germline gives CDR1 LGHNA, CDR2 YSLEER. CDR3 coding DNA: TGCGCCAGCAGCCAAGGAAGAGACATCGGACATGAAAAACTGTTTTTT. Residues: CASSQGRDIGHEKLFF.

The CDR3 spells CASRGPSEQFF. DNA of the CDR3: TGTGCCAGCAGGGGGCCGAGTGAGCAGTTCTTC. V and J are TRBV2 and TRBJ2-1; tentatively, D is TRBD1 (5 bases). CDR1 and CDR2 from the germline V gene are SNHLY and FYNNEI. V was pared by 6 bases and J by 9 bases, with 9 bases between. CDR3 length: 11 amino acids. The variable domain in full, completed from reference TRBV2 and TRBJ2-1, reads EPEVTQTPSHQVTQMGQEVILRCVPISNHLYFYWYRQILGQKVEFLVSFYNNEISEKSEIFDDQFSVERPDGSNFTLKIRSTKLEDSAMYFCASRGPSEQFFGPGTRLTVL.

This clonotype was seen repeatedly, ten times or more. The V and J genes are TRBV9 and TRBJ1-1, with unresolved D. CDR1 and CDR2 (germline): SGDLS, YYNGEE. V was trimmed by 1 base and J by 0 bases, leaving 7 bases between them. The CDR3 covers 14 residues. This CDR3 reads CASSVSGVNTEAFF. CDR3 DNA sequence: TGTGCCAGCAGCGTATCCGGAGTGAACACTGAAGCTTTCTTT. Complete variable domain (other parts from reference TRBV9 and TRBJ1-1): DSGVTQTPKHLITATGQRVTLRCSPRSGDLSVYWYQQSLDQGLQFLIQYYNGEERAKGNILERFSAQQFPDLHSELNLSSLELGDSALYFCASSVSGVNTEAFFGQGTRLTVV.

This clonotype was counted many times. The gene calls are TRBV12-3 or TRBV12-4 and TRBJ1-4; D unresolved. Trimming cost V 5 bases and J 4 bases, with 11 bases left between them. This CDR3 is 14 amino acids long. The CDR3 spells CASSGILINEKLFF. DNA for the CDR3: TGTGCCAGCAGTGGGATTTTGATTAATGAAAAACTGTTTTTT.

This chain links TRBV18 with TRBJ2-3, with D uncertain. V lost 3 bases, J lost 4 bases, and 14 bases lay in between. Germline V gene sequence: CDR1 KGHSH, CDR2 LQKENI. The CDR3 spans 15 residues. The CDR3 DNA is TGTGCCAGCTCACCTGGACCGTCCCAATCAGATACGCAGTATTTT. Its translation: CASSPGPSQSDTQYF.

This clonotype has just a few counts. V gene TRBV13 combines with J gene TRBJ1-1, with unresolved D. CDR1 is PRHDT, CDR2 FYEKMQ, per germline (reference sequence). Trimming removed 5 bases from V and 6 bases from J, with 10 bases in between. The CDR3 sequence is 12 residues long. The CDR3: CASSQLTSEAFF. The CDR3 region has the DNA TGTGCCAGCAGCCAACTAACTTCTGAAGCTTTCTTT.

This clonotype was counted between two and nine times. V and J are TRBV20-1 and TRBJ2-7, with 7 bases that match TRBD1. The V gene's germline CDR1 is DFQATT and CDR2 SNEGSKA (reference sequence). Losses at the gene ends were 5 bases for V and 3 bases for J; bases not matched to a gene: 7. The CDR3 runs 13 residues. The CDR3 loop reads CSAQGGWVYEQYF. The CDR3 nucleotides read TGCAGTGCTCAAGGGGGCTGGGTCTACGAGCAGTACTTC.

There are a few counts of this clonotype. The chain employs TRBV14 and TRBJ2-7, with TRBD2 matching over 9 bases. With 0 bases clipped from V and 6 bases from J, the junction kept 9 bases outside the gene matches. This CDR3 has 16 residues. CDR1 and CDR2 (germline): SGHDN, FVKESK. As DNA, the CDR3 is TGTGCCAGCAGCCAAGATACCATGGGACTAGCTACCGAGCAGTACTTC. Translating gives CASSQDTMGLATEQYF.

This clonotype showed up just a few times. The V gene is TRBV30, the J gene TRBJ2-1, with 10 bases aligning to TRBD2. The junction had 10 bases not matched to a gene; V was cut back by 2 bases and J by 6 bases. Looked up from germline, CDR1 is GTSNPN and CDR2 is SVGIG (reference sequence). The CDR3 is 16 residues long. CDR3 residues: CAWSLGSGRALNEQFF. The CDR3 nucleotides read TGTGCCTGGAGTTTAGGGAGCGGGAGGGCCCTCAATGAGCAGTTCTTC.